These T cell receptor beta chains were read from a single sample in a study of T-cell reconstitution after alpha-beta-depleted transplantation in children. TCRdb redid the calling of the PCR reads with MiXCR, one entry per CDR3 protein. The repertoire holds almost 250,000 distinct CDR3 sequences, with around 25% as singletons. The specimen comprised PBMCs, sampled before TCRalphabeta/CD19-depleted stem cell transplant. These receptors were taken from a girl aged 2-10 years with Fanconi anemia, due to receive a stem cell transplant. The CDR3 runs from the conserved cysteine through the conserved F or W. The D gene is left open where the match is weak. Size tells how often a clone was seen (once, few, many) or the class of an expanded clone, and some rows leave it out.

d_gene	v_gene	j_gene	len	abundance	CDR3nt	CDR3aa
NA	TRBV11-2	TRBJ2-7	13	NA	TGTGCCAGCACCAACGCACAGGCCCACGAGCAGTACTTC	CASTNAQAHEQYF
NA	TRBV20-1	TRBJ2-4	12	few	TGCAGTGCCGGGGCGCCGGGAAACATTCAGTACTTC	CSAGAPGNIQYF
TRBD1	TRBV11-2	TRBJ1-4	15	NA	TGTGCCAGCAGCTCAGGACAGGGAGCTAATGAAAAACTGTTTTTT	CASSSGQGANEKLFF
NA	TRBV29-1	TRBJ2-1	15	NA	TGCAGCGTTGAAGATTGGGCCAGGGGTTACAATGAGCAGTTCTTC	CSVEDWARGYNEQFF
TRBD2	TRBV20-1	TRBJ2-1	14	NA	TGCAGTGCCCCTCCGGGACTAGCGGGAGTCGGGCAGTTCTTC	CSAPPGLAGVGQFF
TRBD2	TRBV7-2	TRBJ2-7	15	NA	TGTGCCAGCAGCATAAGGACTAGCGGGACCTACGAGCAGTACTTC	CASSIRTSGTYEQYF
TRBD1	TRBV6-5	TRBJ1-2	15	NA	TGTGCCAGCAGTTACGGGACAGCTGGGTCCTATGGCTACACCTTC	CASSYGTAGSYGYTF
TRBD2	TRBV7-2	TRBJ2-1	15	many	TGTGCCAGCTGCCCTGGGCTAGCGGGGGGCAATGAGCAGTTCTTC	CASCPGLAGGNEQFF
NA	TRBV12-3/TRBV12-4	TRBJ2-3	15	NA	TGTGCCAGCAGTTTGGGCAGCGTCAGCACAGATACGCAGTATTTT	CASSLGSVSTDTQYF
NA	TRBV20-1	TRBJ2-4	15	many	TGCAGTGCTAGAGTACGAACAGGGTTGGGGAACATTCAGTACTTC	CSARVRTGLGNIQYF
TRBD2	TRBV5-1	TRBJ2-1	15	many	TGCGCCAGCAGCCGTAGCGGGAACGTCGACAATGAGCAGTTCTTC	CASSRSGNVDNEQFF
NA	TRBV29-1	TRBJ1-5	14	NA	TGCAGCGCACGCTTCGACTTTAGCAATCAGCCCCAGCATTTT	CSARFDFSNQPQHF
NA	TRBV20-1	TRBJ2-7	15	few	TGCAGTGCGCCCTCAAAAACAGTGAGTAACTACGAGCAGTACTTC	CSAPSKTVSNYEQYF
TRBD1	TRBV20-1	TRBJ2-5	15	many	TGCAGTGCTAGAGACTATCAGGGGGTCCCGGAGACCCAGTACTTC	CSARDYQGVPETQYF
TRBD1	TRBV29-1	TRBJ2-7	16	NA	TGCAGCGTTGAAGGGACAGGGAGTAGGGGCCCCTACGAGCAGTACTTC	CSVEGTGSRGPYEQYF
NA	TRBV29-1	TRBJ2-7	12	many	TGCAGCGTTGGAGAAGGGATTCACGAGCAGTACTTC	CSVGEGIHEQYF
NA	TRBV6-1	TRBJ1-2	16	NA	TGTGCCAGCAGTGTAGAAACTCAGGGCACCTACTATGGCTACACCTTC	CASSVETQGTYYGYTF
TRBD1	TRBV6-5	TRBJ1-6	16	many	TGTGCCAGCAGTCGACAGGGTGGGGGCTATAATTCACCCCTCCACTTT	CASSRQGGGYNSPLHF
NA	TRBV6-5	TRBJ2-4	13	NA	TGTGCCAGCAGTTCCAGGGCCAAAAACATTCAGTACTTC	CASSSRAKNIQYF
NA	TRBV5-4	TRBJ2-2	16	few	TGTGCCAGCAGCTTGGCCCCGGGACAAGGGACCGGGGAGCTGTTTTTT	CASSLAPGQGTGELFF
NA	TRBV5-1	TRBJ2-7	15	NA	TGCGCCAGCAGCTTGGCATTGCGGAGTGGGTACGAGCAGTACTTC	CASSLALRSGYEQYF
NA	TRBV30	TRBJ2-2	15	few	TGTGCCTGGAGTGCGGGACCTGATAACACCGGGGAGCTGTTTTTT	CAWSAGPDNTGELFF
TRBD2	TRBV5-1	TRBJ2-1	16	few	TGCGCCAGCAGCCAGGAAATAGCGGGAGTACTCCATGAGCAGTTCTTC	CASSQEIAGVLHEQFF
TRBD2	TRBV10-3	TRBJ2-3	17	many	TGTGCCATCAGTGAGTCGAAGGGACTAGCGGGGGCAGATACGCAGTATTTT	CAISESKGLAGADTQYF
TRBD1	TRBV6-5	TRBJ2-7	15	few	TGTGCCAGCAGTTACTTACCGGGACAGCAGGACGAGCAGTACTTC	CASSYLPGQQDEQYF
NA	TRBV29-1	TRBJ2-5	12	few	TGCAGCGTTGAATCACTACAAGAGACCCAGTACTTC	CSVESLQETQYF
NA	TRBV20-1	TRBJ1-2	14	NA	TGCAGTGCTAGTCCCTCGACCGGGGCCTATGGCTACACCTTC	CSASPSTGAYGYTF
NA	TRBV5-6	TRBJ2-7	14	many	TGTGCCAGCAGCCTGGATGGGCCCTACCACGAGCAGTACTTC	CASSLDGPYHEQYF
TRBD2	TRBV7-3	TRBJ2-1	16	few	TGTGCCAGCAGCTTAATAGGACTAGCTCAAAACAATGAGCAGTTCTTC	CASSLIGLAQNNEQFF
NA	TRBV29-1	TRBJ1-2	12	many	TGCAGCGTTGATACAGCAAACTATGGCTACACCTTC	CSVDTANYGYTF
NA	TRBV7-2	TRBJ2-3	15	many	TGTGCCAGCAGCTTAGGTAACGGCCTAGAAGTTACGCAGTATTTT	CASSLGNGLEVTQYF
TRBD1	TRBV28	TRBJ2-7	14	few	TGTGCCAGCCGAACCGGGACAGGGAACTACGAGCAGTACTTC	CASRTGTGNYEQYF
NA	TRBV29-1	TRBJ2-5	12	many	TGCAGCGTTGAGTGGGGTGGCGAGACCCAGTACTTC	CSVEWGGETQYF
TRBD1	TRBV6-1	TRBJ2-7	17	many	TGTGCCAGCACCAGAACCCCAACAGGGGGTGGCTCCTACGAGCAGTACTTC	CASTRTPTGGGSYEQYF
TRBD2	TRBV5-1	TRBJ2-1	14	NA	TGCGCCAGCAGCTTCGGCGGGGGGCAAAATGAGCAGTTCTTC	CASSFGGGQNEQFF
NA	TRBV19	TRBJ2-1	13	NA	TGTGCCAGTTCCTACTGGGGATACAATGAGCAGTTCTTC	CASSYWGYNEQFF
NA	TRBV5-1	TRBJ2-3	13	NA	TGCGCCAGCAGCAAAACGGGGGAAGATACGCAGTATTTT	CASSKTGEDTQYF
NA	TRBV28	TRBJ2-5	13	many	TGTGCCAGCAGTTTATGGACACAAGAGACCCAGTACTTC	CASSLWTQETQYF
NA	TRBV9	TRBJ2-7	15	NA	TGTGCCAGCAGCGTCGGCGGGTCCAGCTCCTACGAGCAGTACTTC	CASSVGGSSSYEQYF
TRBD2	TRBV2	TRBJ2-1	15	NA	TGTGCCAGCAGTGGAACTAGCGGACCCTACAATGAGCAGTTCTTC	CASSGTSGPYNEQFF
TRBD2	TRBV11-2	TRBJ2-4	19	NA	TGTGCCAGCAGCCCCAGGACTAGCGGGGGGACCCTAGCCAAAAACATTCAGTACTTC	CASSPRTSGGTLAKNIQYF
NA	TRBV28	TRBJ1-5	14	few	TGTGCCAGCAGTTTCGGCCAGTTCAATCAGCCCCAGCATTTT	CASSFGQFNQPQHF
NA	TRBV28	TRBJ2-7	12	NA	TGTGCCAGCAGCTCCACCTTCTACGAGCAGTACTTC	CASSSTFYEQYF
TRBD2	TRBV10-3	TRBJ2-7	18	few	TGTGCCATCGCTCACACCGGGACTAGCGGGGGGGGCTCCTACGAGCAGTACTTC	CAIAHTGTSGGGSYEQYF
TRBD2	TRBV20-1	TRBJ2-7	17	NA	TGCAGTGCTAGAGATGGCGGACTAGCGGGATCGGCCTACGAGCAGTACTTC	CSARDGGLAGSAYEQYF
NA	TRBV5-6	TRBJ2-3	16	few	TGTGCCAGCAGCTTGAGGCAGAAAGGGGGAACAGATACGCAGTATTTT	CASSLRQKGGTDTQYF
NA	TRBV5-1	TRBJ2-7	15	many	TGCGCCAGCACGAAAACAGGTGACGGATTCTACGAGCAGTACTTC	CASTKTGDGFYEQYF
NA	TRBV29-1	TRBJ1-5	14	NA	TGCAGCGTGCAAACCGGGACCTTAAATCAGCCCCAGCATTTT	CSVQTGTLNQPQHF
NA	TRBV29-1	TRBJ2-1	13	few	TGCAGCGTTGGGACAGGGAGGGCCAATGAGCAGTTCTTC	CSVGTGRANEQFF
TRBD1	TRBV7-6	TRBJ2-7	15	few	TGTGCCAGCACCCCGGGACAGGGAGGAGCCTACGAGCAGTACTTC	CASTPGQGGAYEQYF
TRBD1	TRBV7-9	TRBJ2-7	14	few	TGTGCCAGCAGCGGGACCGGGACAGACTACGAGCAGTACTTC	CASSGTGTDYEQYF
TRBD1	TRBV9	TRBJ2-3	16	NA	TGTGCCAGCAGCGTAGGGGGACAGGGGTTCGCAGATACGCAGTATTTT	CASSVGGQGFADTQYF
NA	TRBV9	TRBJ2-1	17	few	TGTGCCAGCAGCGCCACTAGGGGTTTCTGGAGTTACAATGAGCAGTTCTTC	CASSATRGFWSYNEQFF
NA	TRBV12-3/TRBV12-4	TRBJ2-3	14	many	TGTGCCAGCAGTTTCTTCTCGGGGACAGATACGCAGTATTTT	CASSFFSGTDTQYF
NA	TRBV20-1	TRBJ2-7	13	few	TGCAGTGCTCGCGACAGGATCGGATACGAGCAGTACTTC	CSARDRIGYEQYF
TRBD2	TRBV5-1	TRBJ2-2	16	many	TGCGCCAGCAGCGGGACTAGCGGGAGGAACACCGGGGAGCTGTTTTTT	CASSGTSGRNTGELFF
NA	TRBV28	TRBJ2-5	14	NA	TGTGCCAGCAGTTCCCGGGACAACCAAGAGACCCAGTACTTC	CASSSRDNQETQYF
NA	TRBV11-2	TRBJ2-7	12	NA	TGTGCCAGCAGCTTATTACTGGACGAGCAGTACTTC	CASSLLLDEQYF
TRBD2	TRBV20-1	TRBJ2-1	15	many	TGCAGTGTTCCCTTAGCGGGTAGTGAATACAATGAGCAGTTCTTC	CSVPLAGSEYNEQFF